This T cell receptor (beta chain) originates from a study of blood T cell repertoires in COVID-19. For the study at large: Researchers got acute and convalescent COVID-19 samples from the United States, Italy and Spain. From T cells, B-cell-depleted T cells, or PBMCs came the material, which was cDNA or gDNA.

This table comes from immunoSEQ multiplex PCR, and its TCRdb copy is limited to in-frame clones, with some not included. This sample has about 400,000 clones; roughly 90% occur once, and the top ten carry more than 2%. V shed 4 bases and J shed 3 bases, with 10 bases lying between them. CDR1 is SGHRS and CDR2 is YFSETQ in the germline V gene. This CDR3 has 13 amino acids. Participants reported their clinical history, and cohort assignment relied on those reports. Sequenced: PBMCs or T cells enriched from blood (not recorded which). V gene TRBV5-1 combines with J gene TRBJ1-2; no definite D call. The sequence derives from a woman between 40 and 50 years old with acute COVID-19. CDR3 loop: CASSPDGDYGYTF. The DNA for the CDR3 is TGCGCCAGCAGCCCCGACGGGGACTATGGCTACACCTTC.